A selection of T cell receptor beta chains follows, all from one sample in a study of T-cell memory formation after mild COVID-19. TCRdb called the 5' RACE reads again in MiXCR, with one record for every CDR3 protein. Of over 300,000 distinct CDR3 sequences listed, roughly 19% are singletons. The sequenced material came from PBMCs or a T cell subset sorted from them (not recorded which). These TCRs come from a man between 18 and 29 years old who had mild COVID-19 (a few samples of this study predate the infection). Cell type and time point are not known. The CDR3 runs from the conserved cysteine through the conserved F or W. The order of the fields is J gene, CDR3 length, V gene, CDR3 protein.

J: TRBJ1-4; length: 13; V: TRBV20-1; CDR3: CSASGWSGEKLFF
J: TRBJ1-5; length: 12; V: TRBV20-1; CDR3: CSARDGEQPQHF
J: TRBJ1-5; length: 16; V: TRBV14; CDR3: CASSLSEEWSNQPQHF
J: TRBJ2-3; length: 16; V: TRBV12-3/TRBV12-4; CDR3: CASSWDRGGSPDTQYF
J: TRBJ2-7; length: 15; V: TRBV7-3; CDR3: CASSLESAGSYEQYF
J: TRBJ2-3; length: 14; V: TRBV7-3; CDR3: CASSLRGGTDTQYF
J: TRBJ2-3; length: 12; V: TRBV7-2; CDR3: CASSPYTDTQYF
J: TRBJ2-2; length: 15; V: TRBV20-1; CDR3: CSAPKRGSATGELFF
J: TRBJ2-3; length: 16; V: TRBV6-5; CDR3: CASSKGLAGFTDTQYF
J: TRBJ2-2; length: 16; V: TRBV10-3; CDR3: CAISARIQGNTGELFF
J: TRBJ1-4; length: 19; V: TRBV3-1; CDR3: CASSQDPGQGDSHFEKLFF
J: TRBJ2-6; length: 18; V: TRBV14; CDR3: CASSYPGQGLSGANVLTF
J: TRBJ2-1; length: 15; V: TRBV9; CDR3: CASSVAGGPYNEQFF
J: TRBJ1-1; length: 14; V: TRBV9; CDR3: CASSVEPGAQSAFF
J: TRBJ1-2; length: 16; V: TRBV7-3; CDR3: CASSLSSGARNYGYTF
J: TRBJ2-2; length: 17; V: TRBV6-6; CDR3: CASSNTRAGGTTGELFF
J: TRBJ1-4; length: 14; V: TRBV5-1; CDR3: CASKLDSTNEKLFF
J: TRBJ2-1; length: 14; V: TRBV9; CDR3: CASSVFSSYNEQFF
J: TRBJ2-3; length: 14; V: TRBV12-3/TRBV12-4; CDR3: CASSLGGESDTQYF
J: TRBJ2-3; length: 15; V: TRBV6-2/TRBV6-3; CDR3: CASSYSLPRDYTQYF
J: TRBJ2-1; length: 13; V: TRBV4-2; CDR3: CASRGGGYNEQFF
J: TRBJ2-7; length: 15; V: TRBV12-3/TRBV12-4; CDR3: CASTHAGGGIYEQYF
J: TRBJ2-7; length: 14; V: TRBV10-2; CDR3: CASSETGQGKEQYF
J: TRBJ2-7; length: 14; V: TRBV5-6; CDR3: CASSLGQGASEQYF
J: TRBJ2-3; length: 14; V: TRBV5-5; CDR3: CASSTGQGTDTQYF
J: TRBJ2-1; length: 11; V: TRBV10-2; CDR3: CAVDSGREQFF
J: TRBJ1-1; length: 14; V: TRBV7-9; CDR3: CASSLQQLNTEAFF
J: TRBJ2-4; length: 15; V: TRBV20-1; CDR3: CSARGTPIAKNIQYF
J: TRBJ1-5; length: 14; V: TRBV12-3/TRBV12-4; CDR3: CASVLPGLNQPQHF
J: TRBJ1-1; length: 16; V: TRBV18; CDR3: CASSPPGQGAYTEAFF
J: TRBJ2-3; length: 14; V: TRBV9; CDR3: CASRSGGRTDTQYF
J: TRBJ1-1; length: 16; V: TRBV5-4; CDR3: CASSLAPTVLNPEAFF
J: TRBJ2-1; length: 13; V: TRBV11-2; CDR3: CASSIFRDREQFF
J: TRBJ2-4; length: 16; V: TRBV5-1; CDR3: CASSGRRPLRGNIQYF
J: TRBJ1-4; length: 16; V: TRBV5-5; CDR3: CASSLGSGLGNEKLFF
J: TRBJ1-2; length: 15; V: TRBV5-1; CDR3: CASSADRINNYGYTF
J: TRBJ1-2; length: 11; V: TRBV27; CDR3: CASPVRVGYTF
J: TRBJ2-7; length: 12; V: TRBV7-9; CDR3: CASSIGTSEQYF
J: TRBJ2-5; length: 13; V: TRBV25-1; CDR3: CASGGDWKETQYF
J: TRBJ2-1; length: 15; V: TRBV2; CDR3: CASSELTSPYNEQFF
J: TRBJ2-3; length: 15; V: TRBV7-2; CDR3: CASSFFSSATDTQYF
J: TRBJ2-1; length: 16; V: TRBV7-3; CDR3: CASSHIAGLSYNEQFF